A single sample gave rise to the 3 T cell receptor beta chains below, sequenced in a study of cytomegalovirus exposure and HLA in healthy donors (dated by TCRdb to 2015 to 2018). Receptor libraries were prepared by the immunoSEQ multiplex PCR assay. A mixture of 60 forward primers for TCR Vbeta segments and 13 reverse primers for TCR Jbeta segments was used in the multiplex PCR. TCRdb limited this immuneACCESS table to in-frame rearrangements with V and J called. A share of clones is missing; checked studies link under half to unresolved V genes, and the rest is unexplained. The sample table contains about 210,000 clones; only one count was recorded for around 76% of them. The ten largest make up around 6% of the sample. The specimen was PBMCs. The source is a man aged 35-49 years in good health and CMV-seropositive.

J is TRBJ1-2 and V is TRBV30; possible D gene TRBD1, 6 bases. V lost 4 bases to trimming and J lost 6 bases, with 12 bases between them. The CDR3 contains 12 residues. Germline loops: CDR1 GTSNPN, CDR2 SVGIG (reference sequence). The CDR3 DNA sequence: TGTGCCTGGAACCTAAGGGGGAATGGCTACACCTTC. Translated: CAWNLRGNGYTF.

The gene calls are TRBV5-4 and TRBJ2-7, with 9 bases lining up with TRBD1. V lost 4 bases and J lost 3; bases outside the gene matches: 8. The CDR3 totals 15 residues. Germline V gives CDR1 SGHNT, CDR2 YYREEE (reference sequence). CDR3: CASSALDRGDYEQYF. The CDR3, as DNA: TGTGCCAGCAGCGCTCTAGACAGGGGGGACTACGAGCAGTACTTC.

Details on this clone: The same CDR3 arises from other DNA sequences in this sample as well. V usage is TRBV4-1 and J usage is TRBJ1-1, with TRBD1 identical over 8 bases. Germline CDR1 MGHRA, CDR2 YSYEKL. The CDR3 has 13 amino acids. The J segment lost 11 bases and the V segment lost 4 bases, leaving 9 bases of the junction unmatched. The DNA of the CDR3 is TGCGCCAGCAGCCGGACAGGGAGCGAAGGTGCTTTCTTT. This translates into CASSRTGSEGAFF.